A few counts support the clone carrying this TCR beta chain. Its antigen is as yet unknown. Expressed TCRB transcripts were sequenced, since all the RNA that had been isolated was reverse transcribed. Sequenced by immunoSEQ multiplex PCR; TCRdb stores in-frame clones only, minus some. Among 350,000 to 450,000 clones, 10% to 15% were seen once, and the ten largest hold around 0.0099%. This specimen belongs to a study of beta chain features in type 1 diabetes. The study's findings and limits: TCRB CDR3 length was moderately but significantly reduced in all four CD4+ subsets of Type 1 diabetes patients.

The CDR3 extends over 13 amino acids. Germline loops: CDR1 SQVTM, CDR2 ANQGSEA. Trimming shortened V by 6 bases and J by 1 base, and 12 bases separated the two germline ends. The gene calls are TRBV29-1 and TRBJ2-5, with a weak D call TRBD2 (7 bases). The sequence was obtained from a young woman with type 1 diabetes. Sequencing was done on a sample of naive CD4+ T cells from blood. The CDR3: CSVEGGLQETQYF. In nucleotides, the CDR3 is TGCAGCGTCGAGGGGGGGCTCCAAGAGACCCAGTACTTC.